This entry concerns a single TCR beta chain. Antigen unknown. With 60 Vbeta and 13 Jbeta primers, the PCR was carried out. Sequenced by immunoSEQ multiplex PCR; TCRdb stores in-frame clones only, minus some. The sample includes about 230,000 clones, about 85% of them seen just once. The V and J ends lost 6 bases and 12 bases respectively, with 15 bases between them. Germline lookup yields CDR1 MNHNS and CDR2 SASEGT. The length of the CDR3 is 12 residues. The sample is drawn from a study of cytomegalovirus exposure and HLA in healthy donors. The study's findings and limits: What was likely a sequencing artifact was a cluster of highly shared sequence variants. A few CMV-associated chains were confirmed in vitro to be specific for CMV antigens. A link between a missense DCLRE1C variant and TCR beta V- and J-gene trimming emerged from a later analysis. The authors listed 180 or so TCR beta chains as cytomegalovirus-associated.

The receptor's source is a girl aged 2-10 years in good health and CMV-seronegative. The source material was PBMCs. The genes are TRBV6-1 and TRBJ2-1; D gene ambiguous. CDR3 in DNA: TGTGCCAGCAGAGCTATGAGGAGAGGGCAGTTCTTC. Translated, it gives CASRAMRRGQFF.